This entry features one TCR beta chain sequence. Primers used in a second PCR of roughly 7 to 12 cycles were a sample-barcoded 5' primer and a J-beta primer mix. TCRdb itself ran the 5' RACE reads through MiXCR, one entry per CDR3 protein. The sample consists of some 700,000 distinct CDR3 sequences, around 46% of them appearing once. This sample was taken from a study of blood T cells in healthy people across ages. The germline V gene has CDR1 MNHEY and CDR2 SVGEGT. The CDR3 is made up of 15 amino acids. The ends lost 4 bases at V and 10 bases at J; junction bases unmatched: 11. This receptor was identified in a woman aged 55-69 years in good health. The specimen sequenced was blood. The chain recombines TRBV6-2 or TRBV6-3 with TRBJ2-1, with 9 bases matching TRBD2. In nucleotides, the CDR3 is TGTGCCAGCAGTTCAACCGGGACTAGCCGTGAGGAGCAGTTCTTC. Translation: CASSSTGTSREEQFF.